Shown below are 5 T cell receptor beta chains from a single sample sequenced in a study of T cells in localized non-small cell lung cancer (TCRdb year 2020). Libraries came from the immunoSEQ multiplex PCR assay. In its TCRdb copy, this immuneACCESS table keeps in-frame sequences only and misses some clones. Where compared with another copy, unresolved V genes explain less than half of these, and the others have no known cause. A total of over 1,100 clones appear in this sample, over 20% of them only once. The biggest ten clones account for under 35% of the sample. Sequenced material: normal lung tissue next to the tumor, taken before any cancer treatment. These receptors all come from a female donor at least 60 years old with stage I lung adenocarcinoma.

This clone was detected a few times. The gene calls are TRBV28 and TRBJ2-7; maybe TRBD1 (5 bases). CDR1 is MDHEN, CDR2 SYDVKM, per germline. This CDR3 has 17 amino acids. V was cut by 3 bases and J by 3 bases, with 21 bases left in between. CDR3 residues: CASSLAYGGAQGYEQYF. The CDR3 DNA follows: TGTGCCAGCAGTTTGGCGTACGGCGGAGCCCAGGGCTACGAGCAGTACTTC.

The chain employs TRBV29-1 and TRBJ2-7; D is unclear. The length of the CDR3 is 13 residues. The V and J ends lost 4 bases and 0 bases respectively, with 10 bases between them. CDR1 is SQVTM and CDR2 is ANQGSEA in the germline V gene. The DNA of the CDR3 is TGCAGCGTTGCAAAAGGCAGCTCCTACGAGCAGTACTTC. Protein: CSVAKGSSYEQYF.

The V and J genes are TRBV29-1 and TRBJ1-1, with 7 bases matching TRBD1. The CDR3 has 13 residues. The V and J ends lost 2 bases and 6 bases, in that order; junction bases with no gene match: 6. Germline V gene lookup returns CDR1 SQVTM and CDR2 ANQGSEA. This CDR3 reads CSVERQGSAEAFF. The CDR3 coding sequence is TGCAGCGTTGAAAGACAGGGAAGCGCTGAAGCTTTCTTT. Complete variable domain (other parts from reference TRBV29-1 and TRBJ1-1): SAVISQKPSRDICQRGTSLTIQCQVDSQVTMMFWYRQQPGQSLTLIATANQGSEATYESGFVIDKFPISRPNLTFSTLTVSNMSPEDSSIYLCSVERQGSAEAFFGQGTRLTVV.

The chain's CDR3 is CASSSQGGLDARELFF. The CDR3 DNA follows: TGCGCCAGCAGCTCTCAGGGGGGACTGGACGCTCGGGAGCTGTTTTTT. The chain links TRBV5-1 to TRBJ2-2; D may be TRBD1 (7 bases). The CDR3 consists of 16 residues. Trimming pared 3 bases from V and 9 bases from J, leaving 21 bases between. Per germline, CDR1 SGHRS and CDR2 YFSETQ.

The genes are TRBV28 and TRBJ2-3; D gene uncertain. Trimming took 6 bases from V and 8 from J, leaving 12 bases between them. Germline CDR1 and CDR2: MDHEN and SYDVKM. The CDR3 loop spans 12 amino acids. DNA for the CDR3: TGTGCCAGCAGCCCCTACCGGAGTACGCAGTATTTT. Its protein product is CASSPYRSTQYF.